This TCR beta chain was retrieved from a study of blood T cell repertoires in COVID-19. Study overall: There were acute and convalescent COVID-19 samples, and they came from the United States, Italy and Spain.

Study processing details: Amplification with reference gene primers provided the estimates of nucleated cell counts. The repertoire was sequenced with immunoSEQ multiplex PCR; TCRdb's copy has only in-frame clones and lacks some. V and J calls and clone size follow that table, whereas D and trimming were derived from the DNA. The sample lists approximately 250,000 clones, 86% occurring once. The ends were cut back, 4 bases at V and 11 bases at J, with 22 bases in the middle. The CDR3 spans 15 residues. Germline assignment: CDR1 SGDLS and CDR2 YYNGEE. This receptor was identified in a middle-aged man with active or convalescent COVID-19. The specimen sequenced was peripheral blood. The V call is TRBV9, the J call TRBJ1-3, with a tentative D call TRBD1 (6 bases). CDR3 sequence reads: CASSLESVGAIAIYF. The CDR3 DNA reads TGTGCCAGCAGCCTCGAATCTGTGGGGGCCATAGCCATATATTTT. The complete variable domain, with remaining parts taken from reference TRBV9 and TRBJ1-3, reads DSGVTQTPKHLITATGQRVTLRCSPRSGDLSVYWYQQSLDQGLQFLIQYYNGEERAKGNILERFSAQQFPDLHSELNLSSLELGDSALYFCASSLESVGAIAIYFGEGSWLTVV.